Presented here are 14 T cell receptor beta chains from one specimen sequenced in a study of T cell responses to AZD1222 COVID-19 vaccine. Profiled with immunoSEQ multiplex PCR; TCRdb holds only in-frame clones, not every one. This table holds roughly 120,000 clones, approximately 86% found once. The source material was peripheral blood, sampled on day 0 of AZD1222 vaccination. The source is an adult in good health.

This clone showed up just once. The gene calls are TRBV30 and TRBJ2-1, with TRBD2 matching over 11 bases. Germline V gene lookup returns CDR1 GTSNPN and CDR2 SVGIG (reference sequence). Trimming cost V 0 bases and J 7 bases; bases outside gene matches: 8. The CDR3 sequence is 16 residues long. For the CDR3, the DNA is TGTGCCTGGAGTGTATCCTATAGCGGGGGGGGAAATGAGCAGTTCTTC. This gives the protein CAWSVSYSGGGNEQFF.

V is TRBV24-1 and J is TRBJ2-7; no firm D call. In germline, CDR1 is KGHDR, CDR2 SFDVKD. Deletions cut 3 bases from V and 1 base from J, with 9 bases between. The CDR3 is made up of 14 amino acids. CDR3 nucleotides: TGTGCCACCAGTGATCCCGACAAGTCCTACGAGCAGTACTTC. This codes for CATSDPDKSYEQYF.

This chain joins TRBV7-9 and TRBJ1-1; 8 nucleotides agree with TRBD1. Germline values: CDR1 SEHNR, CDR2 FQNEAQ (reference sequence). This CDR3 is built from 15 residues. J lost 5 bases, V lost 4 bases, and 9 bases had no gene match. CDR3 region: CASSSRRGPRTEAFF. Here the CDR3 DNA reads TGTGCCAGCAGCTCTCGCAGGGGGCCTAGGACTGAAGCTTTCTTT.

This clone was seen only once. The chain recombines TRBV2 with TRBJ2-7, with a weak D call TRBD1 (6 bases). Germline values: CDR1 SNHLY, CDR2 FYNNEI. CDR3 length equals 13 residues. V was clipped by 5 bases and J by 2 bases, with 10 bases between them. The CDR3 protein is CASSYRDPYEQYF. DNA for the CDR3: TGTGCCAGCAGTTACAGGGACCCCTACGAGCAGTACTTC. Based on the CDR3 plus reference TRBV2 and TRBJ2-7, the full variable domain is EPEVTQTPSHQVTQMGQEVILRCVPISNHLYFYWYRQILGQKVEFLVSFYNNEISEKSEIFDDQFSVERPDGSNFTLKIRSTKLEDSAMYFCASSYRDPYEQYFGPGTRLTVT.

This chain joins TRBV28 and TRBJ2-3; a possible D gene is TRBD1 (6 bases). Germline CDR1 is MDHEN and CDR2 is SYDVKM. V was cut by 0 bases and J by 4 bases, with 8 bases left in between. This CDR3 contains 14 residues. CDR3 sequence: CASSLWGAADTQYF. The CDR3 DNA reads TGTGCCAGCAGTTTATGGGGGGCCGCAGATACGCAGTATTTT.

V and J are TRBV4-3 and TRBJ2-1; 9 nucleotides align to TRBD2. V dropped 3 bases and J dropped 1; count of bases not matched to a gene: 10. The length of the CDR3 is 18 residues. CDR1 is LGHNA and CDR2 is YSLEER in the germline V gene. CDR3 coding DNA: TGCGCCAGCAGCCATACCGCCAAGCGGGGGGTGTCCTACAATGAGCAGTTCTTC. This translates into CASSHTAKRGVSYNEQFF.

The chain links TRBV5-1 to TRBJ1-4; weak D call: TRBD1 (6 bases). The CDR3 runs to 14 residues. The germline V gene encodes CDR1 SGHRS and CDR2 YFSETQ. The V gene lost 0 bases and the J gene lost 7 bases, with 10 bases spanning the gap. CDR3: CASSLGTVAEKLFF. The CDR3 DNA sequence: TGCGCCAGCAGCTTGGGGACAGTAGCTGAAAAACTGTTTTTT.

The chain has TRBV18 and TRBJ1-2; 8 bases are shared with TRBD1. The CDR3 spans 16 residues. With 3 bases clipped from V and 4 bases from J, the junction kept 10 bases outside the gene matches. The germline CDR1 and CDR2 sequences are KGHSH and LQKENI. The CDR3 here is CASSPGVDRGLYGYTF. CDR3 coding DNA: TGTGCCAGCTCACCGGGTGTCGACAGGGGACTCTATGGCTACACCTTC.

V and J are TRBV3-1 (or the pseudogene TRBV3-2) and TRBJ1-2; D unresolved. The CDR3 loop spans 15 amino acids. V lost 2 bases and J lost 8, with 18 bases in between. CDR1 and CDR2 from the germline V gene are LGHDT and YNNKEL (reference sequence). CDR3 bases: TGTGCCAGCAGCCAAAACACTAGGCAGGCCCGCGGCTACACCTTC. It encodes CASSQNTRQARGYTF.

The chain recombines TRBV7-9 with TRBJ2-3; 8 positions match TRBD2. This CDR3 spans 15 amino acids. V gave up 5 bases and J gave up 2 bases; unmatched junction bases: 6. Germline V gives CDR1 SEHNR, CDR2 FQNEAQ (reference sequence). The CDR3 spells CASSAPGRDTDTQYF. CDR3 DNA: TGTGCCAGCAGCGCCCCCGGGAGGGACACAGATACGCAGTATTTT.

This chain connects TRBV6-6 to TRBJ1-3; D is possibly TRBD1 (6 bases). The V gene lost 2 bases and the J gene lost 0 bases, with 11 bases spanning the gap. The length of the CDR3 is 16 residues. The germline gives CDR1 MNHNY, CDR2 SVGAGI (reference sequence). CDR3 DNA sequence: TGTGCCAGCAGTTACGTGGGGACAATCTCTGGAAACACCATATATTTT. It codes for CASSYVGTISGNTIYF.

This chain uses TRBV9 with TRBJ1-2, with no clear D. The CDR3 length is 15 residues. V was clipped by 4 bases and J by 2 bases, with 15 bases between them. CDR1 is SGDLS and CDR2 is YYNGEE in the germline V gene. CDR3 loop: CASSRTGFTNYGYTF. DNA of the CDR3: TGTGCCAGCAGCAGAACCGGGTTCACCAACTATGGCTACACCTTC.

The chain carries TRBV14 and TRBJ1-4; D uncertain. Per germline, CDR1 SGHDN and CDR2 FVKESK. The V and J ends lost 4 bases and 4 bases respectively, with 7 bases between them. The CDR3 has 13 residues. The CDR3 protein is CASSRGLNEKLFF. CDR3 sequence (DNA): TGTGCCAGCAGCCGAGGGCTTAATGAAAAACTGTTTTTT.

This chain joins TRBV10-3 and TRBJ1-1; D call uncertain. The CDR3 extends over 17 amino acids. Trimming took off 3 bases at V and 2 bases at J, with 19 bases between the two ends. The germline CDR1 and CDR2 sequences are ENHRY and SYGVKD. The CDR3: CAISEGPSGPKNTEAFF. The DNA for the CDR3 is TGTGCCATCAGTGAAGGTCCATCCGGGCCGAAAAACACTGAAGCTTTCTTT.